Included here is one TCR beta chain sequence, with context. The sample belongs to a study of blood T cell repertoires in COVID-19. The authors' processing: Reference gene primer amplification in the assay estimated nucleated cell counts. Sequenced by immunoSEQ multiplex PCR; TCRdb stores in-frame clones only, minus some. D and trimming were read from the DNA, whereas the V and J calls and clone size are those reported in that table. The data contain about 260,000 clones, 80% to 85% of them singletons. The receptor was isolated from a man in his fifties or sixties with acute or convalescent COVID-19. The sequenced sample was peripheral blood.

The CDR3 loop is CASSQGTGSSPLHF. As DNA, the CDR3 is TGTGCCAGCAGCCAGGGGACAGGGTCTTCACCCCTCCACTTT. The rearrangement uses TRBV14 and TRBJ1-6; 9 bases fit TRBD1. V lost 3 bases to trimming and J lost 9 bases; unmatched junction nucleotides: 3. Germline V CDR1 and CDR2: SGHDN, FVKESK. This CDR3 comprises 14 residues.